A single sample gave rise to the 2 T cell receptor beta chains below, sequenced in a study of Graves' ophthalmopathy and Graves' hyperthyroidism (dated by TCRdb to 2016 to 2019). Sequencing was carried out with an Illumina HiSeq 2000. For repertoire sequencing, the TCR beta CDR3 regions were amplified from RNA transcripts. A first-round RT-PCR used HTBI primers with the Qiagen OneStep RT-PCR kit, followed by a second-round multiplex PCR, size selection and purification. The public sequencing data were trimmed at Q25 with fastp and processed into clonotypes with MiXCR by TCRdb, which kept only in-frame beta chains. Entries that share a CDR3 protein sequence are merged under the most common genes and DNA. This sample has a few hundred thousand distinct CDR3 sequences in its table, and 20% to 25% of those were observed once. 43% of the sample is held by the ten biggest clonotypes. Sequencing used peripheral blood. These receptors originate from a woman in her forties or fifties with Graves' ophthalmopathy. Donor details come from another sample of the same person, matched by shared clones.

This clonotype was recorded at least ten times. A read error may be the cause here, since a much bigger clone is one base away. No conserved phenylalanine or tryptophan is present at the end of the CDR3, so a read error is the likely explanation. This chain's CDR3 is CATRKGYEQYL. The CDR3 DNA sequence: TGTGCCACGCGTAAGGGCTACGAGCAGTACCTC. The rearrangement links TRBV6-1 to TRBJ2-7; no definite D call. This CDR3 spans 11 amino acids. CDR1 is MNHNS, CDR2 SASEGT, per germline. Trimming removed 10 bases from V and 3 bases from J, with 10 bases in between.

This chain links TRBV12-3 or TRBV12-4 with TRBJ2-7; perhaps TRBD2 as D (7 bases). The CDR3 spans 16 residues. V was clipped by 6 bases and J by 0 bases, with 18 bases between them. The CDR3 bases are TGTGCCAGCAGCCCCAGGGGATCGGGAGGCTCCTACGAGCAGTACTTC. This encodes CASSPRGSGGSYEQYF.